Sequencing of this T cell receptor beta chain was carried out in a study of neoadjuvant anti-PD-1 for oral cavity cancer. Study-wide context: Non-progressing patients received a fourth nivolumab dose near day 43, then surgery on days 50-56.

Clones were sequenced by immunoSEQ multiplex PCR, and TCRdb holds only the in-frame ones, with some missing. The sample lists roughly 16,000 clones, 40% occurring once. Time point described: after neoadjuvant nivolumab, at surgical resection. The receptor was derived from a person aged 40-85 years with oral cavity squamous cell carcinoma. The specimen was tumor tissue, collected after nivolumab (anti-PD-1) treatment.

Here the CDR3 reads CASSLVLSQVNYGYTF. As DNA, the CDR3 is TGTGCCAGCAGCTTGGTCTTAAGTCAGGTTAACTATGGCTACACCTTC. This chain links TRBV5-4 with TRBJ1-2; D gene uncertain. Trimming removed 0 bases at V and 1 base at J, with 13 bases between. The germline CDR1 and CDR2 sequences are SGHNT and YYREEE (reference sequence). This CDR3 has 16 residues.